This T cell receptor beta chain was captured in a study of T cell repertoires in cytomegalovirus infection. Background on the study: HLA-C-restricted CMV epitopes, recently identified, and well-studied HLA-B-restricted ones were used by the study. Evidence of both CMV infection and a matching HLA type came from public TCR beta signatures. Findings and caveats of the study: The ex vivo response showed dominance by HLA-C-restricted CMV-specific TCR beta clonotypes. Cumulative frequency of public TCR beta families picked out carriers of CMV plus the relevant HLA.

Germline V gene lookup returns CDR1 MGHRA and CDR2 YSYEKL. The CDR3 totals 14 residues. The V gene end was trimmed by 0 bases and the J gene end by 5 bases; junction bases not matched to a gene: 3. One entry per CDR3 protein, called by TCRdb with MiXCR from the reads. Altogether approximately 470,000 distinct CDR3 sequences are present, about 39% being singletons, with the ten largest covering 43%. In its sample, this clonotype was seen a few times. Its antigen is undetermined. The rearrangement joins TRBV4-1 to TRBJ2-5, with 7 bases aligning to TRBD2. The clonotype originates from a human donor in good health (CMV status not recorded). Some clones in this sample may be carry-over from other donors' samples. Sample: cultured PBMCs, taken from culture after CMV antigen stimulation. The CDR3 sequence: CASSQDRGGETQYF. In DNA form, the CDR3 reads TGCGCCAGCAGCCAAGATAGGGGAGGGGAGACCCAGTACTTC.